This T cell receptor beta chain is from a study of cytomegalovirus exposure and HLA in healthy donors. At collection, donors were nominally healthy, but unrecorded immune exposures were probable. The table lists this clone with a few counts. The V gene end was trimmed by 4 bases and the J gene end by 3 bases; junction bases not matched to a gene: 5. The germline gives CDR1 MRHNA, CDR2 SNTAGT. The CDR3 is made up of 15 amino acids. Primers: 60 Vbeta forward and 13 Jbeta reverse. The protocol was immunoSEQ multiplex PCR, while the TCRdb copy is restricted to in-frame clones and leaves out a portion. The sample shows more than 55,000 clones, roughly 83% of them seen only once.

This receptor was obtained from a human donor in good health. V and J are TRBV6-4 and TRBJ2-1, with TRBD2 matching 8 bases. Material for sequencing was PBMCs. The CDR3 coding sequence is TGTGCCAGCAGTGCGGGAGGGGAGGGCTACAATGAGCAGTTCTTC. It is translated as CASSAGGEGYNEQFF.